This TCR beta chain was identified during a study of CD8+ T cells in alopecia areata. Pooled cells of cutaneous lymph node origin were sorted on CD4, CD8alpha, NKG2D, NKG2ACE and other markers. Reverse transcription of extracted RNA yielded cDNA, which provided the sequencing template. Some clones are missing from TCRdb's copy, which holds only in-frame ones; the method was immunoSEQ multiplex PCR. This sample has 8,300 or so clones and no singletons, with approximately 18% in the ten largest. This clone was seen a few times. Gene and germline names: mouse. From the germline J gene comes the end of the CDR3, since the read stops 4 residues before it. With 2 bases clipped from V and 4 bases from J, the junction kept 8 bases outside the gene matches. CDR3 length: 17 amino acids. The germline CDR1 and CDR2 sequences are FNHDT and SITEND (reference sequence).

This TCR was sampled from a C3H/HeJ mouse with alopecia areata. This strain's MHC haplotype is H2-k. The sample was CD8+ T cells sorted from a lymph node. The chain combines TRBV19 with TRBJ2-1, with TRBD1 matching over 11 bases. CDR3 DNA (partial): TGTGCCAGCAGTATCTTGGACAGGGGGCGCGATTATGCT. It translates to CASSILDRGRDYA. The CDR3 as a whole reads CASSILDRGRDYAEQFF.